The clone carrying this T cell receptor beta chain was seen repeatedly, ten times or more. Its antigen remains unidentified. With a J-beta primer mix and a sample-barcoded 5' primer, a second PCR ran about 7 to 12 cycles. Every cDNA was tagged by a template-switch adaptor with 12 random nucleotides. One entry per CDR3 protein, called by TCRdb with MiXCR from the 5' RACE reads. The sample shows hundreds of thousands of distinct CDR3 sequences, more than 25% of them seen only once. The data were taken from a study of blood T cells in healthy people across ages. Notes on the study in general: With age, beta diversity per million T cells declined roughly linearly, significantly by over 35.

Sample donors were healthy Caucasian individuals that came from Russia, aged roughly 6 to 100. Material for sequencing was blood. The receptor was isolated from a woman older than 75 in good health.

Here the CDR3 reads CSASPPTGKKTQYF. The CDR3 bases are TGCAGTGCTAGTCCCCCGACAGGGAAAAAGACCCAGTACTTC. The chain has TRBV20-1 and TRBJ2-5; 7 nucleotides align to TRBD1. Germline lookup yields CDR1 DFQATT and CDR2 SNEGSKA (reference sequence). The ends lost 3 bases at V and 6 bases at J; junction bases unmatched: 10. The CDR3 consists of 14 residues.